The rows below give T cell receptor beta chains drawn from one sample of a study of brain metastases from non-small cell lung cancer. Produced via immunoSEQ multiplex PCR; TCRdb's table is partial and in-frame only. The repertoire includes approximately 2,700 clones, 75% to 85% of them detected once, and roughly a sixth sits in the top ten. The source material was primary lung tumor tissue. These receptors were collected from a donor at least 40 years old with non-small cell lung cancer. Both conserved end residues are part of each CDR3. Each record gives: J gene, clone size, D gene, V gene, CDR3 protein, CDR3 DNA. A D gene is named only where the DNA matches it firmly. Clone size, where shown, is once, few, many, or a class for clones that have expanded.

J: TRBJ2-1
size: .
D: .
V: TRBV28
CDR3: CASSTSGRGSYNEQFF
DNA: TGTGCCAGCAGTACCTCAGGGCGGGGCTCCTACAATGAGCAGTTCTTC

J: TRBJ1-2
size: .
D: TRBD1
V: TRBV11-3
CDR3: CASSKTGGHGYTF
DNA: TGTGCCAGCAGCAAGACAGGGGGCCATGGCTACACCTTC

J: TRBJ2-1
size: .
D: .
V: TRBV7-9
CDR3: CASSSAYNEQFF
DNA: TGTGCCAGCAGCTCAGCCTACAATGAGCAGTTCTTC

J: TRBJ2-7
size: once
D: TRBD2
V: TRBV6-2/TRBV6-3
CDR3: CASSYTLGRGTNSYEQYF
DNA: TGTGCCAGCAGTTACACTCTCGGGAGGGGGACCAACTCCTACGAGCAGTATTTC

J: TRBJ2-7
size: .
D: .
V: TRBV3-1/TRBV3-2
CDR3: CASSSRRVQYF
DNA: TGTGCCAGCAGCTCCCGGAGGGTGCAGTACTTC

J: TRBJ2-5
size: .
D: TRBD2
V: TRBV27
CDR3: CASRGTRTSWETQYF
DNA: TGTGCCAGCAGAGGCACCCGGACTAGCTGGGAGACCCAGTACTTC

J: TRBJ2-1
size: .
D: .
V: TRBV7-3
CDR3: CASSTSLVDEQFF
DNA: TGTGCCAGCAGCACCTCCCTAGTGGATGAGCAGTTCTTC

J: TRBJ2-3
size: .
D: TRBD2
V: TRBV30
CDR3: CAWSAGSGGPDTQYF
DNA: TGTGCCTGGAGTGCCGGGTCGGGAGGGCCAGATACGCAGTATTTT

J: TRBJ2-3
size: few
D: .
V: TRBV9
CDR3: CASSSEGRDTDTQYF
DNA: TGTGCCAGCAGCTCCGAAGGGCGGGACACAGATACGCAGTATTTT

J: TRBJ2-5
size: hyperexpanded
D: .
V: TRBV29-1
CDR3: CSVTLYLDRLQETQYF
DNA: TGCAGCGTTACACTCTACTTAGACAGGCTTCAAGAGACCCAGTACTTC

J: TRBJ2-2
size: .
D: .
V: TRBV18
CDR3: CASSPPDGVINLGGELFF
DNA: TGTGCCAGCTCACCCCCCGACGGGGTCATAAATCTCGGCGGGGAGCTGTTTTTT

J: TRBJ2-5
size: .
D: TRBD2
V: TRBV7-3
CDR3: CASSPGTSGENPYQETQYF
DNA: TGTGCCAGCAGCCCGGGGACTAGCGGGGAAAACCCGTATCAAGAGACCCAGTACTTC

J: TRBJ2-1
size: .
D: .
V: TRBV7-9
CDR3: CASSFLTGDNEQFF
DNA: TGTGCCAGCAGCTTTTTAACTGGGGACAATGAGCAGTTCTTC

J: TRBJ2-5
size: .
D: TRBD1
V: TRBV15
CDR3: CATSRDGTEETQYF
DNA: TGTGCCACCAGCAGAGACGGGACAGAAGAGACCCAGTACTTC

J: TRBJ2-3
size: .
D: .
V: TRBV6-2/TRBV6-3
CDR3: CASSYSSGRDTQYF
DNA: TGTGCCAGCAGTTACTCTTCGGGTAGAGATACGCAGTATTTT

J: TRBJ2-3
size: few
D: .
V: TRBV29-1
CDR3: CSVEVYTENTDTQYF
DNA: TGCAGCGTTGAAGTTTACACCGAAAACACAGATACGCAGTATTTT

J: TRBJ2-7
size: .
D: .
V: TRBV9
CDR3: CASSVGQQPSYEQYF
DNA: TGTGCCAGCAGCGTAGGACAGCAACCCTCCTACGAGCAGTACTTC

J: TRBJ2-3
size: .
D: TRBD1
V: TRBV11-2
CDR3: CASSFQEYRGWVWDTQYF
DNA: TGTGCCAGCAGCTTCCAAGAATACAGGGGTTGGGTGTGGGATACGCAGTATTTT

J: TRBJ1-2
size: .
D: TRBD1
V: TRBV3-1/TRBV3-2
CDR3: CASSPRTGAYYGYTF
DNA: TGTGCCAGCAGCCCGAGGACAGGGGCCTACTATGGCTACACCTTC

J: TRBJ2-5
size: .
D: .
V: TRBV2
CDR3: CASSGETQYF
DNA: TGTGCCAGCTCGGGAGAGACCCAGTACTTC

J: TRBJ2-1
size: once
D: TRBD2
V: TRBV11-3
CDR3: CASSLGTSGVYNEQFF
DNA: TGTGCCAGCAGCCTGGGGACTAGCGGAGTTTACAATGAGCAGTTCTTC

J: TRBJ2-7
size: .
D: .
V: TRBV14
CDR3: CASSQSPYEQYF
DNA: TGTGCCAGCAGCCAATCTCCCTACGAGCAGTACTTC

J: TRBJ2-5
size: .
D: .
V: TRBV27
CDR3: CASGDHVETQYF
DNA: TGTGCCAGCGGCGACCACGTGGAGACCCAGTACTTC

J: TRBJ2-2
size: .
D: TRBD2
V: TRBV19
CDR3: CAKPRPAGMRGTNTGELFF
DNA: TGTGCGAAACCGAGGCCAGCGGGGATGCGGGGGACGAACACCGGGGAGCTGTTTTTT

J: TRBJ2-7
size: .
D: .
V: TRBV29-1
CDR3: CSVVEVPRGEQYF
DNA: TGCAGCGTTGTGGAGGTCCCTAGGGGCGAGCAGTACTTC

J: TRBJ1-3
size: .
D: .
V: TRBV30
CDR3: CAWSLDDGNTIYF
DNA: TGTGCCTGGAGTTTGGATGATGGAAACACCATATATTTT

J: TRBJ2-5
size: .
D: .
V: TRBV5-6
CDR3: CASSLEAHLETQYF
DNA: TGTGCCAGCAGCTTGGAGGCCCATCTAGAGACCCAGTACTTC

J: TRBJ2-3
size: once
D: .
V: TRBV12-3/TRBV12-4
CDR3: CASGRSIDTQYF
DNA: TGTGCCAGCGGCAGGAGCATAGATACGCAGTATTTT

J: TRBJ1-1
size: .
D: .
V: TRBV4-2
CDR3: CASSQDPGLNTEAFF
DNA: TGTGCCAGCAGCCAAGACCCCGGATTGAACACTGAAGCTTTCTTT

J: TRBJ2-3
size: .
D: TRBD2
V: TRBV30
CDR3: CAWSSPGLASNTQYF
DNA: TGTGCCTGGAGTTCCCCCGGACTAGCTAGCAATACGCAGTATTTT

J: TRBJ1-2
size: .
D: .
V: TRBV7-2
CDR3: CASSLAGTTGDYGYTF
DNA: TGTGCCAGCAGCTTAGCGGGGACAACCGGGGACTATGGCTACACCTTC

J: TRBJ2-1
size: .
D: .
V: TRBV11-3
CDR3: CASSFGGEGYNEQFF
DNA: TGTGCCAGCAGCTTCGGAGGAGAGGGGTACAATGAGCAGTTCTTC

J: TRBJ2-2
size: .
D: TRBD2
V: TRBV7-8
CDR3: CASSLTGLAERVHTGELFF
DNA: TGTGCCAGCAGCTTAACGGGACTAGCGGAAAGGGTTCACACCGGGGAGCTGTTTTTT

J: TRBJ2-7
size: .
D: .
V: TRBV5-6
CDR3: CASSSGKEQYF
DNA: TGTGCCAGCAGCTCAGGGAAAGAGCAGTACTTC

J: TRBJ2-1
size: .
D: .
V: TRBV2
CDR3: CASSVLMGNEQFF
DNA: TGTGCCAGCAGTGTACTGATGGGTAATGAGCAGTTCTTC

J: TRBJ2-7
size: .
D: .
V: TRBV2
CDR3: CASRGMGSYEQYF
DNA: TGTGCCAGCAGAGGTATGGGATCCTACGAGCAGTACTTC

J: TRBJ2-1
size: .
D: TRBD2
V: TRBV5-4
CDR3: CASSSLLAGGYNEQFF
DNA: TGTGCCAGCAGCTCCTTACTAGCGGGAGGTTACAATGAGCAGTTCTTC

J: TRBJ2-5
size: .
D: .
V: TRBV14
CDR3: CASSPPGFSGETQYF
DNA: TGTGCCAGCAGCCCCCCGGGTTTTTCGGGGGAGACCCAGTACTTC

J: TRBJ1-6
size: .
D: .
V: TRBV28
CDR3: CASSYRSGWTYNSPLHF
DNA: TGTGCCAGCAGTTACAGATCCGGGTGGACCTATAATTCACCCCTCCACTTT

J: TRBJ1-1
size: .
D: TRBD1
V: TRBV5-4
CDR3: CASSLNRGLGIEAFF
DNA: TGTGCCAGCAGCTTGAACAGGGGGCTGGGCATTGAAGCTTTCTTT

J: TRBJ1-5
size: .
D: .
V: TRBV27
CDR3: CASRSRRGSNQPQHF
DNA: TGTGCCAGCAGAAGTCGCCGGGGCAGCAATCAGCCCCAGCATTTT

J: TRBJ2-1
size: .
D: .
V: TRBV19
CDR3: CASSTYTGNEQFF
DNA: TGTGCCAGTAGTACTTATACCGGCAATGAGCAGTTCTTC